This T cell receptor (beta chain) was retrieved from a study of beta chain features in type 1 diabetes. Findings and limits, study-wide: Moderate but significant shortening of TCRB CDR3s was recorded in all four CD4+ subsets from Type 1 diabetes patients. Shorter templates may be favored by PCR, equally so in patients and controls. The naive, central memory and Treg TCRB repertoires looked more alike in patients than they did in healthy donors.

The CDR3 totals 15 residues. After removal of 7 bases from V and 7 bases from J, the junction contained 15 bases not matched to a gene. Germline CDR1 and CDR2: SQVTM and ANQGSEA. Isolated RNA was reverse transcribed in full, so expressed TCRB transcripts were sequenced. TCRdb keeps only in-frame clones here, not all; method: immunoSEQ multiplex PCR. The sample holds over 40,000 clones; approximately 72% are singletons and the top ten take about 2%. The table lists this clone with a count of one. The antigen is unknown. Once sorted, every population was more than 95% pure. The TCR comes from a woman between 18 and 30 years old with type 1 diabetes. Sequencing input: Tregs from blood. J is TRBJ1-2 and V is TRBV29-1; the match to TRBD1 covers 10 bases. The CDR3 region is CSAGRTGQGVSGYTF. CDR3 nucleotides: TGCAGCGCCGGGAGAACCGGACAGGGGGTGAGTGGCTACACCTTC.